A selection of T cell receptor beta chains follows, all from one sample in a study of blood T cell repertoires in COVID-19. Assay used: immunoSEQ multiplex PCR; TCRdb lists only in-frame clones, some missing. The repertoire holds more than 200,000 clones, 65% to 90% seen once, with approximately 2% in the top ten. The sequencing sample was made of peripheral blood. The receptors come from a man aged 25-45 years with active or convalescent COVID-19. Each CDR3 is given with its conserved first and last residue. Each record gives: clone size, J gene, V gene, D gene, CDR3 DNA, CDR3 protein. A D gene is named only where the DNA matches it firmly. Expanded clones get a size class; other rows say once, few or many, or leave the size out.

abundance: .; j_gene: TRBJ2-1; v_gene: TRBV7-2; d_gene: TRBD2; CDR3nt: TGTGCCAGCAGCTCAGTGGGACTAGCGGTCGATGAGCAGTTCTTC; CDR3aa: CASSSVGLAVDEQFF
abundance: .; j_gene: TRBJ1-3; v_gene: TRBV6-5; d_gene: .; CDR3nt: TGTGCCAGCAACGTAAACAATGGAAACACCATATATTTT; CDR3aa: CASNVNNGNTIYF
abundance: .; j_gene: TRBJ1-6; v_gene: TRBV14; d_gene: .; CDR3nt: TGTGCCAGCAGGGACACCGTCTATAATTCACCCCTCCACTTT; CDR3aa: CASRDTVYNSPLHF
abundance: once; j_gene: TRBJ1-6; v_gene: TRBV7-8; d_gene: TRBD1; CDR3nt: TGTGCCAGCAGCACGCACCAGTGGGACAGGGATAACTCCTATAATTCACCCCTCCACTTT; CDR3aa: CASSTHQWDRDNSYNSPLHF
abundance: .; j_gene: TRBJ2-7; v_gene: TRBV2; d_gene: TRBD1; CDR3nt: TGTGCCAGCAGTGAAGGGACAGGAGACTACGAGCAGTACTTC; CDR3aa: CASSEGTGDYEQYF
abundance: .; j_gene: TRBJ1-4; v_gene: TRBV15; d_gene: .; CDR3nt: TGTGCCACCAGCGCGGCTTATAATGAAAAACTGTTTTTT; CDR3aa: CATSAAYNEKLFF
abundance: .; j_gene: TRBJ1-1; v_gene: TRBV5-1; d_gene: .; CDR3nt: TGCGCCAGCAGCTTGGTACCGGGGGACACTGAAGCTTTCTTT; CDR3aa: CASSLVPGDTEAFF
abundance: .; j_gene: TRBJ1-5; v_gene: TRBV5-1; d_gene: .; CDR3nt: TGCGCCAGCAGCTATCCCGACAGTTATAGCAATCAGCCCCAGCATTTT; CDR3aa: CASSYPDSYSNQPQHF
abundance: .; j_gene: TRBJ1-5; v_gene: TRBV19; d_gene: .; CDR3nt: TGTGCCAGTAGAAGACAGGTGAGCAATCAGCCCCAGCATTTT; CDR3aa: CASRRQVSNQPQHF
abundance: .; j_gene: TRBJ2-2; v_gene: TRBV7-2; d_gene: .; CDR3nt: TGTGCCAGCAGCCCAGACAGGATCAACACCGGGGAGCTGTTTTTT; CDR3aa: CASSPDRINTGELFF
abundance: .; j_gene: TRBJ1-6; v_gene: TRBV9; d_gene: TRBD1; CDR3nt: TGTGCCAGCAGCCTAGGACAGGGAAGGAATTCACCCCTCCACTTT; CDR3aa: CASSLGQGRNSPLHF
abundance: .; j_gene: TRBJ1-3; v_gene: TRBV29-1; d_gene: TRBD1; CDR3nt: TGCAGCGTCAAGGGGGACAGCACTACTGGAAACACCATATATTTT; CDR3aa: CSVKGDSTTGNTIYF
abundance: .; j_gene: TRBJ2-1; v_gene: TRBV9; d_gene: .; CDR3nt: TGTGCCAGCAGCGCCAGCCGCTTCCGGGGTGAAGCGGGCCCAGGCAGTGAGCAGTTCTTC; CDR3aa: CASSASRFRGEAGPGSEQFF
abundance: .; j_gene: TRBJ2-4; v_gene: TRBV19; d_gene: .; CDR3nt: TGTGCCAGTAGTCCCCCCCCGAGTGGCAAAAACATTCAGTACTTC; CDR3aa: CASSPPPSGKNIQYF
abundance: .; j_gene: TRBJ2-1; v_gene: TRBV5-8; d_gene: .; CDR3nt: TGTGCCAGCAGGTCTTCAGGGCGGGGGCTCTGGGGGAGTGGTGAGCAGTTCTTC; CDR3aa: CASRSSGRGLWGSGEQFF
abundance: .; j_gene: TRBJ2-3; v_gene: TRBV11-2; d_gene: .; CDR3nt: TGTGCCAGCAGCCCCGGGGGTTGGTCTAGCACAGATACGCAGTATTTT; CDR3aa: CASSPGGWSSTDTQYF
abundance: .; j_gene: TRBJ1-4; v_gene: TRBV7-9; d_gene: .; CDR3nt: TGTGCCAGCAGCTCCAAAACAACTAATGAAAAACTGTTTTTT; CDR3aa: CASSSKTTNEKLFF
abundance: .; j_gene: TRBJ2-4; v_gene: TRBV11-2; d_gene: .; CDR3nt: TGTGCCAGCAGCTCCCGTAGGGCGGGGAGGGGGGACATTCAGTACTTC; CDR3aa: CASSSRRAGRGDIQYF
abundance: .; j_gene: TRBJ2-4; v_gene: TRBV5-1; d_gene: TRBD2; CDR3nt: TGCGCCAGCAGCTTGTCTCGCGGGGGGATGAACATTCAGTACTTC; CDR3aa: CASSLSRGGMNIQYF
abundance: .; j_gene: TRBJ1-1; v_gene: TRBV10-3; d_gene: .; CDR3nt: TGTGCCATCAGTGAGTCCACAGGGAACACTGAAGCTTTCTTT; CDR3aa: CAISESTGNTEAFF
abundance: .; j_gene: TRBJ2-3; v_gene: TRBV5-6; d_gene: .; CDR3nt: TGTGCCAGCAGCTTGTGGGTCCGCCTAGAGACGGATACGCAGTATTTT; CDR3aa: CASSLWVRLETDTQYF
abundance: .; j_gene: TRBJ2-2; v_gene: TRBV12-3/TRBV12-4; d_gene: .; CDR3nt: TGTGCCAGCAGTTTGTTAGCCGGGGAGCTGTTTTTT; CDR3aa: CASSLLAGELFF
abundance: .; j_gene: TRBJ2-1; v_gene: TRBV9; d_gene: .; CDR3nt: TGTGCCAGCAGCGTAGCCCTATCGGCGGGGATGAAATTCTTC; CDR3aa: CASSVALSAGMKFF
abundance: .; j_gene: TRBJ2-5; v_gene: TRBV6-2/TRBV6-3; d_gene: TRBD2; CDR3nt: TGTGCCAGCAGTGGCCTGCGGGAGACCCCACAAGAGACCCAGTACTTC; CDR3aa: CASSGLRETPQETQYF
abundance: .; j_gene: TRBJ1-4; v_gene: TRBV18; d_gene: .; CDR3nt: TGTGCCAGCTCACCGGCAGAAGGCAGGGCCCCGTTTTTT; CDR3aa: CASSPAEGRAPFF
abundance: .; j_gene: TRBJ1-1; v_gene: TRBV5-8; d_gene: .; CDR3nt: TGTGCCAGCAGTTTTGCGGGGGCAGCCACTGAAGCTTTCTTT; CDR3aa: CASSFAGAATEAFF
abundance: .; j_gene: TRBJ1-1; v_gene: TRBV11-2; d_gene: TRBD1; CDR3nt: TGTGCCAGCAGCGTGACAGGGGCCAAAGCTGAGGCTTTCTTT; CDR3aa: CASSVTGAKAEAFF
abundance: .; j_gene: TRBJ1-5; v_gene: TRBV6-5; d_gene: TRBD1; CDR3nt: TGTGCCAGCAGTAGTTCAGGGGGTGATCAGCCCCAGCATTTT; CDR3aa: CASSSSGGDQPQHF
abundance: .; j_gene: TRBJ2-4; v_gene: TRBV4-3; d_gene: .; CDR3nt: TGCGCCAGCAGCCAAGTTGCCGAGGGAGCCAAAAACATTCAGTACTTC; CDR3aa: CASSQVAEGAKNIQYF
abundance: .; j_gene: TRBJ2-7; v_gene: TRBV27; d_gene: .; CDR3nt: TGTGCCAGCATAAGGATACGTCGGGACTCCGCGGTTTGGTACGAGCAGTACTTC; CDR3aa: CASIRIRRDSAVWYEQYF
abundance: .; j_gene: TRBJ1-6; v_gene: TRBV14; d_gene: .; CDR3nt: TGTGCCAGCAGCCAAGACTCCGGGAAACGCGGACCCCTCCACTTT; CDR3aa: CASSQDSGKRGPLHF
abundance: .; j_gene: TRBJ2-3; v_gene: TRBV5-4; d_gene: TRBD2; CDR3nt: TGTGCCAGCAGCCCTAGAGGCGGGAGAGATACGCAGTATTTT; CDR3aa: CASSPRGGRDTQYF